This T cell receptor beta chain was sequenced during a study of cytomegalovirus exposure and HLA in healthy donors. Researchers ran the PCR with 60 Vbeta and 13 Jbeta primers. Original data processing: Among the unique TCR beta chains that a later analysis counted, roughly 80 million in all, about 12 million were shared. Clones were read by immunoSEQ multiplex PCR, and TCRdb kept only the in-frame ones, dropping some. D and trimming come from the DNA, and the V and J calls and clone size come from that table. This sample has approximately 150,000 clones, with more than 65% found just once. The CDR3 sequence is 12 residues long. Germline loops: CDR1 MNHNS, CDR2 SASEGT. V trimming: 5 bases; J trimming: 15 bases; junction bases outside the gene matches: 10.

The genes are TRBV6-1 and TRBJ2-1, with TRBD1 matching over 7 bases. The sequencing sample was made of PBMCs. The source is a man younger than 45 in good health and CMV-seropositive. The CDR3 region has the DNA TGTGCCAGCAGTCCGGGACAGAGCACGGGGTTCTTC. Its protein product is CASSPGQSTGFF.